The 25 T cell receptor beta chains in this list originate from one sample, sequenced in a study of blood T cell repertoires in COVID-19. The repertoire was sequenced with immunoSEQ multiplex PCR; TCRdb's copy has only in-frame clones and lacks some. Of over 130,000 clones in the sample, around 86% were seen once. Sequenced material: peripheral blood. These receptors all stem from a human donor in a cohort sampled during active COVID-19.

The J gene is TRBJ2-1, the V gene TRBV9, with D possibly matching TRBD2 (5 bases). The germline V gene encodes CDR1 SGDLS and CDR2 YYNGEE. This CDR3 contains 13 residues. V was trimmed by 4 bases and J by 8 bases, leaving 13 bases between them. The CDR3 DNA is TGTGCCAGCAGCTTGGACTTAAATTATGAGCAGTTCTTC. Protein: CASSLDLNYEQFF.

The chain employs TRBV28 and TRBJ1-6; D might be TRBD1 (6 bases). Germline CDR1 and CDR2: MDHEN and SYDVKM. The CDR3 has 14 amino acids. Deletions cut 2 bases from V and 9 bases from J, with 11 bases between. CDR3 nucleotides: TGTGCCAGCAGTTTAGCCACAGGGAGTTCACCCCTCCACTTT. Protein sequence: CASSLATGSSPLHF.

The chain combines TRBV7-9 with TRBJ2-5; 8 nucleotides line up with TRBD2. The germline gives CDR1 SEHNR, CDR2 FQNEAQ (reference sequence). This CDR3 region has 16 residues. V trimming: 2 bases; J trimming: 2 bases; junction bases outside the gene matches: 7. CDR3 residues: CASSLSGGVTQETQYF. The DNA for the CDR3 is TGTGCCAGCAGCTTATCCGGGGGGGTCACACAAGAGACCCAGTACTTC.

The chain links TRBV7-3 to TRBJ1-1; no reliable D call. Trimming took 5 bases from V and 1 from J, leaving 11 bases between them. Germline V gene data show CDR1 as SGHTA and CDR2 as FQGTGA. CDR3 size: 14 residues. In DNA form, the CDR3 reads TGTGCCAGCAGCCTATCTAATAAGAACACTGAAGCTTTCTTT. Residues: CASSLSNKNTEAFF.

This sequence joins TRBV6-5 and TRBJ2-7; maybe TRBD1 (7 bases). The CDR3 is 13 amino acids. V was shortened by 8 bases and J by 3 bases, with 14 bases between the two germline ends. Germline values: CDR1 MNHEY, CDR2 SVGAGI. In nucleotides, the CDR3 is TGTGCCAGCTCGCGGGACAGTAACTACGAGCAGTACTTC. Translated: CASSRDSNYEQYF.

CDR3 sequence (DNA): TGCGCCAGCAGCGCCGGGACAAGAACTGAAGCTTTCTTT. Protein sequence: CASSAGTRTEAFF. J is TRBJ1-1 and V is TRBV5-1, with D perhaps matching TRBD1 (6 bases). The V gene lost 4 bases and the J gene lost 5 bases, with 12 bases spanning the gap. Germline CDR1 reads SGHRS; CDR2 reads YFSETQ. CDR3 length: 13 residues.

The chain couples TRBV30 to TRBJ1-4; 7 bases line up with TRBD1. Germline lookup yields CDR1 GTSNPN and CDR2 SVGIG (reference sequence). The J segment lost 0 bases and the V segment lost 1 base, leaving 11 bases of the junction unmatched. CDR3 length: 18 residues. The CDR3 region is CAWSGRDSSRPTNEKLFF. The CDR3 nucleotides read TGTGCCTGGAGTGGACGGGACAGTTCGCGGCCAACTAATGAAAAACTGTTTTTT.

The V and J genes are TRBV29-1 and TRBJ2-2; D perhaps matches TRBD2 (6 bases). The CDR3 length is 16 residues. V lost 2 bases and J 4 bases, leaving 17 bases between the germline ends. Germline V gene sequence: CDR1 SQVTM, CDR2 ANQGSEA. CDR3 sequence reads: CSVEPLGGSSTGELFF. The CDR3 DNA follows: TGCAGCGTTGAACCTCTCGGGGGTTCGTCCACCGGGGAGCTGTTTTTT.

The CDR3 here is CASGARSWYEQFF. The CDR3 DNA is TGTGCCAGCGGAGCCCGGAGTTGGTATGAGCAGTTCTTC. The chain uses TRBV7-2 and TRBJ2-1; no reliable D call. CDR1 is SGHTA, CDR2 FQGNSA, per germline. V was cut by 8 bases and J by 8 bases, with 16 bases left in between. The CDR3 is 13 residues long.

This clone was counted between two and nine times. The gene calls are TRBV7-3 and TRBJ2-1; D is possibly TRBD1 (5 bases). The CDR3 runs to 15 residues. V lost 0 bases and J 6 bases, leaving 12 bases between the germline ends. The germline CDR1 and CDR2 sequences are SGHTA and FQGTGA. The CDR3 loop reads CASSLTLGQGNEQFF. The CDR3 DNA reads as TGTGCCAGCAGCTTAACGTTGGGCCAGGGCAATGAGCAGTTCTTC. Looking up the rest from reference TRBV7-3 and TRBJ2-1 gives the full variable domain: GAGVSQTPSNKVTEKGKYVELRCDPISGHTALYWYRQSLGQGPEFLIYFQGTGAADDSGLPNDRFFAVRPEGSVSTLKIQRTERGDSAVYLCASSLTLGQGNEQFFGPGTRLTVL.

The CDR3 is CASSPSRTGVEKLFF. In DNA form, the CDR3 reads TGTGCCAGCAGCCCTTCCCGGACAGGGGTAGAAAAACTGTTTTTT. The chain employs TRBV5-5 and TRBJ1-4; the match to TRBD1 covers 9 bases. With V trimmed by 4 bases and J by 8 bases, 9 bases remained unmatched. The CDR3 has 15 amino acids. The germline gives CDR1 SGHKS, CDR2 YYEKEE (reference sequence).

This clone was counted a single time. The chain couples TRBV24-1 to TRBJ2-7; a possible D gene is TRBD2 (6 bases). Between the trimmed V and J ends, which lost 7 bases and 5 bases, there was a span of 20 bases. Germline V gene lookup returns CDR1 KGHDR and CDR2 SFDVKD. The CDR3 loop spans 15 amino acids. The CDR3 sequence: CATSPAGSAKDEQYF. DNA of the CDR3: TGTGCCACCAGCCCCGCCGGGAGTGCGAAGGACGAGCAGTACTTC.

This CDR3 is CASSLGLAGADTQYF. Written as DNA, the CDR3 is TGTGCCAGCAGTTTAGGGCTAGCGGGAGCAGATACGCAGTATTTT. The V gene is TRBV27, the J gene TRBJ2-3; 10 nucleotides align to TRBD2. CDR1 and CDR2 (germline): MNHEY, SMNVEV (reference sequence). This CDR3 contains 15 residues. Losses at the gene ends were 2 bases for V and 4 bases for J; bases not matched to a gene: 3.

The chain links TRBV9 to TRBJ1-5, with 10 bases matching TRBD1. After removal of 3 bases from V and 7 bases from J, the junction contained 4 bases not matched to a gene. The germline gives CDR1 SGDLS, CDR2 YYNGEE. The CDR3 totals 14 residues. The CDR3 nucleotides read TGTGCCAGCAGCGCCGGACAGGGGGGACAGCCCCAGCATTTT. It specifies CASSAGQGGQPQHF. The full variable domain, its missing parts supplied by reference TRBV9 and TRBJ1-5, is DSGVTQTPKHLITATGQRVTLRCSPRSGDLSVYWYQQSLDQGLQFLIQYYNGEERAKGNILERFSAQQFPDLHSELNLSSLELGDSALYFCASSAGQGGQPQHFGDGTRLSIL.

The genes are TRBV5-4 and TRBJ2-7; 10 bases are shared with TRBD2. In germline, CDR1 is SGHNT, CDR2 YYREEE (reference sequence). This CDR3 is 13 amino acids long. V shed 5 bases, J shed 3 bases, and the junction held 2 bases outside the gene matches. CDR3 sequence (DNA): TGTGCCAGCAGTACTAGCGGGGTCTACGAGCAGTACTTC. Translated, it gives CASSTSGVYEQYF.

The chain has TRBV27 and TRBJ2-3; a possible D gene is TRBD1 (6 bases). Germline values: CDR1 MNHEY, CDR2 SMNVEV (reference sequence). V lost 3 bases, J lost 5 bases, and 12 bases lay in between. The CDR3 is 14 residues long. The chain's CDR3 is CASSFSRGQDTQYF. The CDR3 region has the DNA TGTGCCAGCAGTTTTAGCAGGGGACAAGATACGCAGTATTTT.

The V and J genes are TRBV11-3 and TRBJ2-1; D unclear. The CDR3 contains 16 residues. CDR1 and CDR2 from the germline V gene are SGHNT and YENEEA. V shed 3 bases and J shed 0 bases, with 12 bases lying between them. The CDR3 sequence is CASSFRGSSSYNEQFF. CDR3 sequence (DNA): TGTGCCAGCAGCTTTCGCGGCTCTAGCTCCTACAATGAGCAGTTCTTC.

The chain links TRBV27 to TRBJ1-6; D unclear. The CDR3 spans 15 residues. The V gene's germline CDR1 is MNHEY and CDR2 SMNVEV (reference sequence). The ends were cut back, 7 bases at V and 0 bases at J, with 10 bases in the middle. CDR3 loop: CASMGTHSYNSPLHF. CDR3 bases: TGTGCCAGCATGGGCACCCACTCCTATAATTCACCCCTCCACTTT.

The V call is TRBV28, the J call TRBJ1-3, with TRBD1 as a possible D gene (6 bases). The germline V gene has CDR1 MDHEN and CDR2 SYDVKM. Deletions cut 10 bases from V and 6 bases from J, with 13 bases between. The CDR3 consists of 12 residues. CDR3 sequence reads: CATSRDTNTIYF. The CDR3 nucleotides read TGTGCCACCTCCCGGGACACAAACACCATATATTTT. Complete variable domain (other parts from reference TRBV28 and TRBJ1-3): DVKVTQSSRYLVKRTGEKVFLECVQDMDHENMFWYRQDPGLGLRLIYFSYDVKMKEKGDIPEGYSVSREKKERFSLILESASTNQTSMYLCATSRDTNTIYFGEGSWLTVV.

V gene TRBV11-2 combines with J gene TRBJ1-1; D gene uncertain. CDR1 is SGHAT and CDR2 is FQNNGV in the germline V gene. V lost 1 base, J lost 1 base, and 4 bases lay in between. The CDR3 runs 13 residues. Here the CDR3 DNA reads TGTGCCAGCAGCTTAGTTAGGAACACTGAAGCTTTCTTT. Protein product: CASSLVRNTEAFF.

The chain carries TRBV19 and TRBJ1-1, with a possible D match to TRBD1 (5 bases). V lost 6 bases, J lost 0 bases, and 11 bases lay in between. The CDR3 runs 14 residues. In germline, CDR1 is LNHDA, CDR2 SQIVND (reference sequence). Written as DNA, the CDR3 is TGTGCCAGTAGCTCAACAGGATTGAACACTGAAGCTTTCTTT. This encodes CASSSTGLNTEAFF.

J is TRBJ1-1 and V is TRBV21-1. TRBV21-1 is classified as a pseudogene. The CDR3 loop spans 14 amino acids. The CDR3 DNA sequence: TGTGCCAGCAGCAAAATGCCGGGTCCCACTGAAGCTTTCTTT. It translates to CASSKMPGPTEAFF.

This clone appeared many times. J is TRBJ2-7 and V is TRBV2, with 9 bases matching TRBD1. V shed 7 bases and J 3 bases; nucleotides not matched to a gene: 7. The CDR3 is 14 residues long. Germline CDR1 is SNHLY and CDR2 is FYNNEI. The CDR3 DNA sequence: TGTGCCAGCAACTCGGGACAGGGCCACTACGAGCAGTACTTC. This sequence encodes CASNSGQGHYEQYF. The full variable domain, rest sourced from reference TRBV2 and TRBJ2-7, is EPEVTQTPSHQVTQMGQEVILRCVPISNHLYFYWYRQILGQKVEFLVSFYNNEISEKSEIFDDQFSVERPDGSNFTLKIRSTKLEDSAMYFCASNSGQGHYEQYFGPGTRLTVT.

The CDR3 bases are TGTGCCAGCAGCGTACGGGGACTAGCGGGACCGCAAGAGACCCAGTACTTC. This sequence encodes CASSVRGLAGPQETQYF. J is TRBJ2-5 and V is TRBV9, with 13 bases matching TRBD2. This CDR3 comprises 17 residues. The junction had 5 bases not matched to a gene; V was cut back by 1 base and J by 2 bases. Per germline, CDR1 SGDLS and CDR2 YYNGEE. The whole variable domain, filled in from reference TRBV9 and TRBJ2-5, reads DSGVTQTPKHLITATGQRVTLRCSPRSGDLSVYWYQQSLDQGLQFLIQYYNGEERAKGNILERFSAQQFPDLHSELNLSSLELGDSALYFCASSVRGLAGPQETQYFGPGTRLLVL.

This rearrangement joins TRBV11-3 to TRBJ2-2, with 8 bases matching TRBD2. CDR3 size: 15 residues. V trimming: 5 bases; J trimming: 5 bases; junction bases outside the gene matches: 7. Germline V gene data show CDR1 as SGHNT and CDR2 as YENEEA. CDR3 protein: CASSLGVAGTGELFF. The CDR3, as DNA: TGTGCCAGCAGCCTAGGGGTAGCGGGAACCGGGGAGCTGTTTTTT. The full variable domain, rest sourced from reference TRBV11-3 and TRBJ2-2, is EAGVVQSPRYKIIEKKQPVAFWCNPISGHNTLYWYLQNLGQGPELLIRYENEEAVDDSQLPKDRFSAERLKGVDSTLKIQPAELGDSAVYLCASSLGVAGTGELFFGEGSRLTVL.